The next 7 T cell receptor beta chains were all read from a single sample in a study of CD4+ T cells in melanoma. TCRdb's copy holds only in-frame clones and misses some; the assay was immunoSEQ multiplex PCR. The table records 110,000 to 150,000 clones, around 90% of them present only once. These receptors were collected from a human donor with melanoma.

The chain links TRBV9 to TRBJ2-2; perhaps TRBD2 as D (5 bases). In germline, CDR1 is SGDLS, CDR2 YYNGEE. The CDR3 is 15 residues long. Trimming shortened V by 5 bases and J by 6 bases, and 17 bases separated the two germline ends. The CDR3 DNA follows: TGTGCCAGCAGTTCTTCCCTAGCTGTTTCCGGGGAGCTGTTTTTT. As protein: CASSSSLAVSGELFF.

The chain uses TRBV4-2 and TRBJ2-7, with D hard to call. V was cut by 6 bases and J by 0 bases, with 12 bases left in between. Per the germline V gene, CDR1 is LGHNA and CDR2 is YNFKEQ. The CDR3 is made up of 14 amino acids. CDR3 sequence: CASSPGSGSYEQYF. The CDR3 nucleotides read TGTGCCAGCAGTCCTGGGTCCGGCTCCTACGAGCAGTACTTC.

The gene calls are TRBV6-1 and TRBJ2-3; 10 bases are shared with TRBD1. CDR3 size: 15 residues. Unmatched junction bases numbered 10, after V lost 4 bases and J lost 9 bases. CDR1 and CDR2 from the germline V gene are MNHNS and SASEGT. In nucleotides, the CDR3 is TGTGCCAGCAGTGCGGACAGGGGGTCCAGGCGAACGCAGTATTTT. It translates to CASSADRGSRRTQYF.

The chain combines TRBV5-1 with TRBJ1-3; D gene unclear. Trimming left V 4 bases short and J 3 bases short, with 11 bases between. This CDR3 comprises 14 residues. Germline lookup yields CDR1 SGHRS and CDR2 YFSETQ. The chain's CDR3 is CASSPLGSGNTIYF. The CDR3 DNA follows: TGCGCCAGCAGCCCCCTGGGGAGTGGAAACACCATATATTTT.

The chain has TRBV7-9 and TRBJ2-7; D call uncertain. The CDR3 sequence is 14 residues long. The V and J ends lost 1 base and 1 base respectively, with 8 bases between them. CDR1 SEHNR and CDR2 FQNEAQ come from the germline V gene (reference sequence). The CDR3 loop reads CASSLVPESYEQYF. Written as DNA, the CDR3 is TGTGCCAGCAGCTTAGTTCCGGAGTCCTACGAGCAGTACTTC.

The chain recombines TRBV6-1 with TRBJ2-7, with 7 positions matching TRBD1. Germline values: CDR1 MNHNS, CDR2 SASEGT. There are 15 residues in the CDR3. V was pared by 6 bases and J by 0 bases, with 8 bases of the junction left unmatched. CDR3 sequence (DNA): TGTGCCAGCAGATCCGAGGGGGCCAGCTCCTACGAGCAGTACTTC. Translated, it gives CASRSEGASSYEQYF.

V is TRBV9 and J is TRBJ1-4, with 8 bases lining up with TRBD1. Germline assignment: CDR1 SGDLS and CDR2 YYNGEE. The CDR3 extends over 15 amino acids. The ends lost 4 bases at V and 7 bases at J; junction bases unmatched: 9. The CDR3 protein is CASSPRTGLGEKLFF. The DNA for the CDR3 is TGTGCCAGCAGCCCGCGGACAGGGTTGGGTGAAAAACTGTTTTTT.